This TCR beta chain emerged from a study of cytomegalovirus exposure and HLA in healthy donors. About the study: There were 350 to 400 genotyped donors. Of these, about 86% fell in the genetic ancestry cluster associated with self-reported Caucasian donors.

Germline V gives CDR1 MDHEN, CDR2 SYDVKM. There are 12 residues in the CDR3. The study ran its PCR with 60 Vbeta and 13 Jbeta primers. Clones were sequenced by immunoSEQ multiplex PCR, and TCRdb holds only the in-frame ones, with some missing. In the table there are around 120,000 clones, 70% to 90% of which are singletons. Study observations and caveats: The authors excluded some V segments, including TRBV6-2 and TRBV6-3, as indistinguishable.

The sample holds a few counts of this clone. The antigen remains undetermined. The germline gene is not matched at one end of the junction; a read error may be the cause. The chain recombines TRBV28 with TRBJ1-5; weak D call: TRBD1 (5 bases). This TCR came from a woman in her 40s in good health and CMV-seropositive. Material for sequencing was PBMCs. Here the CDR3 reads CASSSLRGGRGF. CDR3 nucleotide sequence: TGTGCCAGCAGTTCCCTCCGGGGCGGGAGAGGATTT. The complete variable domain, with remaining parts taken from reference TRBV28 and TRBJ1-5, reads DVKVTQSSRYLVKRTGEKVFLECVQDMDHENMFWYRQDPGLGLRLIYFSYDVKMKEKGDIPEGYSVSREKKERFSLILESASTNQTSMYLCASSSLRGGRGFGDGTRLSIL.